A selection of T cell receptor beta chains follows, all from one sample in a study of blood T cell repertoires in COVID-19. Clones were read by immunoSEQ multiplex PCR, and TCRdb kept only the in-frame ones, dropping some. There are 30,000 or so clones in the sample; about nine tenths occur only once, and around 15% lies in the top ten. Sequenced input: peripheral blood. The receptors stem from a man between 60 and 75 years old with active COVID-19. The CDR3 runs from the conserved cysteine through the conserved F or W. Each record gives: clone size, J gene, V gene, D gene, CDR3 protein, CDR3 DNA. The D gene is left open where the match is weak. For some rows the clone size is stated as once, few or many, or as a class when expanded; others skip it.

clone_size: NA
j_call: TRBJ2-7
v_call: TRBV5-1
d_call: TRBD2
cdr3_aa: CASSLAPGTSVSYEQYF
cdr3_nt: TGCGCCAGCAGCTTGGCCCCCGGGACTAGCGTATCCTACGAGCAGTACTTC

clone_size: NA
j_call: TRBJ2-3
v_call: TRBV3-1/TRBV3-2
d_call: NA
cdr3_aa: CASSPSRSRADTQYF
cdr3_nt: TGTGCCAGCAGCCCTAGCCGATCGAGGGCAGATACGCAGTATTTT

clone_size: once
j_call: TRBJ2-5
v_call: TRBV7-4
d_call: NA
cdr3_aa: CASSFSRTKETQYF
cdr3_nt: TGTGCCAGCAGCTTTTCGCGAACTAAAGAGACCCAGTACTTC

clone_size: NA
j_call: TRBJ2-5
v_call: TRBV29-1
d_call: TRBD2
cdr3_aa: CSVTGTSGGGVETQYF
cdr3_nt: TGCAGCGTAACCGGGACTAGCGGGGGAGGGGTGGAGACCCAGTACTTC

clone_size: NA
j_call: TRBJ2-5
v_call: TRBV6-5
d_call: NA
cdr3_aa: CASSYSGAVQETQYF
cdr3_nt: TGTGCCAGCAGTTACTCGGGTGCGGTACAAGAGACCCAGTACTTC

clone_size: NA
j_call: TRBJ2-4
v_call: TRBV15
d_call: NA
cdr3_aa: CATSVRGSTKNIQYF
cdr3_nt: TGTGCCACCAGCGTCAGGGGATCGACCAAAAACATTCAGTACTTC

clone_size: NA
j_call: TRBJ1-2
v_call: TRBV5-4
d_call: TRBD1
cdr3_aa: CASSLGGQGPWGYTF
cdr3_nt: TGTGCCAGCAGCTTGGGGGGACAGGGGCCGTGGGGCTACACCTTC

clone_size: NA
j_call: TRBJ1-1
v_call: TRBV19
d_call: NA
cdr3_aa: CASSRTANTEAFF
cdr3_nt: TGTGCCAGTAGTCGTACAGCGAACACTGAAGCTTTCTTT

clone_size: NA
j_call: TRBJ2-7
v_call: TRBV9
d_call: NA
cdr3_aa: CASSADTSYEQYF
cdr3_nt: TGTGCCAGCAGCGCGGACACTTCTTACGAGCAGTACTTC

clone_size: NA
j_call: TRBJ2-2
v_call: TRBV30
d_call: NA
cdr3_aa: CAWSSLAPGELFF
cdr3_nt: TGTGCCTGGAGTTCACTAGCCCCGGGGGAGCTGTTTTTT